The 11 T cell receptor beta chains reported below all come from one sample, sequenced in a study of T cell responses to AZD1222 COVID-19 vaccine. Libraries were prepared by immunoSEQ multiplex PCR; TCRdb keeps only in-frame clonotypes and omits some of them. The table includes about 100,000 clones, about 85% detected once. Sequenced here: peripheral blood, sampled on day 0 of AZD1222 vaccination. Receptors were obtained from an adult in good health.

V and J are TRBV19 and TRBJ1-1; a possible D gene is TRBD1 (6 bases). In germline, CDR1 is LNHDA, CDR2 SQIVND (reference sequence). The CDR3 has 14 residues. V dropped 3 bases and J dropped 7 bases, with 15 bases sitting between them. The CDR3 DNA reads as TGTGCCAGTAGTATGGCAACAGGGTTAGTTGAAGCTTTCTTT. This translates into CASSMATGLVEAFF.

The V and J genes are TRBV18 and TRBJ1-3; D uncertain. V was shortened by 3 bases and J by 3 bases, with 9 bases between the two germline ends. Germline-derived CDR1 and CDR2 are KGHSH and LQKENI. The CDR3 consists of 14 residues. The CDR3 spells CASSPLEGGNTIYF. The CDR3 DNA sequence: TGTGCCAGCTCACCTTTGGAGGGTGGAAACACCATATATTTT.

J is TRBJ2-3 and V is TRBV4-3, with 7 nucleotides matching TRBD2. V gave up 2 bases and J gave up 2 bases; unmatched junction bases: 4. Germline CDR1 LGHNA, CDR2 YSLEER. The CDR3 covers 15 residues. The CDR3 DNA reads as TGCGCCAGCAGCCAAAACCGGGACTACACAGATACGCAGTATTTT. Translation gives CASSQNRDYTDTQYF.

The chain uses TRBV5-6 and TRBJ2-2; 7 positions match TRBD1. The CDR3 is 16 amino acids. Per the germline V gene, CDR1 is SGHDT and CDR2 is YYEEEE. J gave up 1 base and V 1 base, and 4 bases lay outside the gene matches. The CDR3 protein is CASSLTGALNTGELFF. CDR3 DNA: TGTGCCAGCAGCTTGACAGGGGCCCTGAACACCGGGGAGCTGTTTTTT.

The sample holds one count of this clone. The chain links TRBV29-1 to TRBJ2-1; D is unresolved. The CDR3 runs 12 residues. Trimming stripped 1 base from V and 6 bases from J, with 7 bases between. Germline loops: CDR1 SQVTM, CDR2 ANQGSEA. CDR3: CSVEVRLNEQFF. Here the CDR3 DNA reads TGCAGCGTTGAAGTCAGGCTCAATGAGCAGTTCTTC.

The rearrangement uses TRBV4-2 and TRBJ2-5, with a possible D match to TRBD2 (5 bases). Per the germline V gene, CDR1 is LGHNA and CDR2 is YNFKEQ. This CDR3 has 14 amino acids. V lost 0 bases, J lost 5 bases, and 10 bases lay in between. The CDR3 DNA follows: TGTGCCAGCAGCCAAGATACCCAGCGGGAGACCCAGTACTTC. Encoded protein: CASSQDTQRETQYF.

This clone was seen once. The CDR3 is CATDGVETQYF. CDR3 DNA: TGTGCCACGGACGGGGTAGAGACCCAGTACTTC. This rearrangement joins TRBV21-1 to TRBJ2-5; the DNA was not compared with TRBD2, the D call given in the table. TRBV21-1 is flagged as a pseudogene. This CDR3 contains 11 residues.

The count of this clone is one. CDR3 sequence (DNA): TGTGCCAGCAGCCCCGCTGGGGTCATCACAGATACGCAGTATTTT. Protein: CASSPAGVITDTQYF. The chain uses TRBV11-2 and TRBJ2-3; no clear D gene. V lost 5 bases to trimming and J lost 2 bases, with 14 bases between them. The CDR3 length is 15 residues. Germline V gene sequence: CDR1 SGHAT, CDR2 FQNNGV.

The chain joins TRBV2 to TRBJ1-2; 8 nucleotides align to TRBD1. This CDR3 contains 12 residues. The V gene end was trimmed by 5 bases and the J gene end by 10 bases; junction bases not matched to a gene: 6. Germline CDR1 and CDR2: SNHLY and FYNNEI. CDR3 in DNA: TGTGCCAGCAGTACCGGGACAGGAGACTACACCTTC. This codes for CASSTGTGDYTF.

V gene TRBV20-1 combines with J gene TRBJ2-5; a possible D gene is TRBD2 (6 bases). With 7 bases removed from V and 9 bases from J, the gap between germline ends came to 15 bases. Germline V gene lookup returns CDR1 DFQATT and CDR2 SNEGSKA (reference sequence). The CDR3 sequence is 11 residues long. As DNA, the CDR3 is TGCAGTGGTCGGGGGAATGGGGCCCAGTACTTC. Translation: CSGRGNGAQYF.

The CDR3 loop is CASSFPSGSVGELFF. The CDR3 DNA is TGCGCCAGCAGCTTCCCTAGCGGGAGTGTCGGGGAGCTGTTTTTT. V is TRBV5-1 and J is TRBJ2-2; 10 positions match TRBD2. V lost 2 bases to trimming and J lost 7 bases; unmatched junction nucleotides: 5. This CDR3 comprises 15 residues. Germline V CDR1 and CDR2: SGHRS, YFSETQ.